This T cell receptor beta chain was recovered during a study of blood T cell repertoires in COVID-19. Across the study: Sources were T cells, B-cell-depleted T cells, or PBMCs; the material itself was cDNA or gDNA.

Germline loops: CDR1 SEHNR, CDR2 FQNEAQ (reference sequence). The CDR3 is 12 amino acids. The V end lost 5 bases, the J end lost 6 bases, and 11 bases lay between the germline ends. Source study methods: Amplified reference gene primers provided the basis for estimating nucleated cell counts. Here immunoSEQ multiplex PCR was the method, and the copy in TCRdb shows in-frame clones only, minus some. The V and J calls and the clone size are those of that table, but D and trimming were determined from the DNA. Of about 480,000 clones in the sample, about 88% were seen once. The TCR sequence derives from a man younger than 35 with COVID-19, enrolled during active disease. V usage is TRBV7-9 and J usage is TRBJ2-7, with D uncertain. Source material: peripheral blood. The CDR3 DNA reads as TGTGCCAGCAGCGCTATACCCCCCGAGCAGTACTTC. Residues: CASSAIPPEQYF.